Sequencing of this T cell receptor (beta chain) was carried out in a study of cytomegalovirus exposure and HLA in healthy donors. Findings and limits, study-wide: As a later analysis showed, a missense DCLRE1C variant was linked to trimming of TCR beta V- and J-genes. Cytomegalovirus-associated status was assigned to about 170 TCR beta chains. In a later analysis, the majority of CMV-associated beta chains seemingly showed HLA restriction. Per a prior analysis, the majority of TCR beta V segments were productive roughly 87% or roughly 30% of the time.

PCR employed 60 Vbeta and 13 Jbeta primers. Produced via immunoSEQ multiplex PCR; TCRdb's table is partial and in-frame only. The sample holds fewer than 120,000 clones, approximately 79% seen once. The CDR3 extends over 11 amino acids. Trimming removed 8 bases from V and 9 bases from J, with 13 bases in between. Germline V lookup: CDR1 SQVTM, CDR2 ANQGSEA. To note about this clone: The antigen is not known.

What was sequenced was PBMCs. The TCR was taken from a man aged 25 to 45 in good health and CMV-seropositive. The rearrangement joins TRBV29-1 to TRBJ2-2; D is possibly TRBD2 (6 bases). CDR3 residues: CSITRDWELFF. In nucleotides, the CDR3 is TGCAGCATCACCCGGGACTGGGAGCTGTTTTTT.